A single sample gave rise to the 28 T cell receptor beta chains below, sequenced in a study of beta chain features in type 1 diabetes. Expressed TCRB transcripts were sequenced, since all the RNA that had been isolated was reverse transcribed. The protocol was immunoSEQ multiplex PCR, while the TCRdb copy is restricted to in-frame clones and leaves out a portion. The sample comprises 600,000 to 700,000 clones, around 12% of which are singletons, and 0.095% to 0.15% rests with the top ten. Study results and limitations: Type 1 diabetes patients showed a moderate but significant shortening of TCRB CDR3s in all four CD4+ subsets.

These receptors' antigens are unknown. The source material was naive CD4+ T cells from blood. The receptor source for this set is a man aged 25-40 years with type 1 diabetes.

In this sample, this clone turned up a few times. The genes are TRBV19 and TRBJ1-5; 7 nucleotides align to TRBD1. V dropped 5 bases and J dropped 7; count of bases not matched to a gene: 8. This CDR3 has 14 residues. The germline CDR1 and CDR2 sequences are LNHDA and SQIVND (reference sequence). In nucleotides, the CDR3 is TGTGCCAGTAGTGGCCAAGGGGGCAGACAGCCCCAGCATTTT. It encodes CASSGQGGRQPQHF.

This clone was observed a handful of times. The CDR3 DNA is TGCGCCAGCAGCGAAAGAATGACCGGGACTAGCGTCTCCTACGAGCAGTACTTC. Its translation: CASSERMTGTSVSYEQYF. The genes are TRBV4-3 and TRBJ2-7, with TRBD2 matching over 10 bases. With 5 bases clipped from V and 0 bases from J, the junction kept 13 bases outside the gene matches. Germline-derived CDR1 and CDR2 are LGHNA and YSLEER. This CDR3 has 18 residues.

This chain links TRBV6-5 with TRBJ1-1, with D hard to call. The germline V gene encodes CDR1 MNHEY and CDR2 SVGAGI. The CDR3 spans 15 residues. Trimming stripped 0 bases from V and 0 bases from J, with 8 bases between. Here the CDR3 DNA reads TGTGCCAGCAGTTACTCACGGAGAGTGAACACTGAAGCTTTCTTT. The encoded protein is CASSYSRRVNTEAFF.

The chain combines TRBV6-1 with TRBJ2-7, with D unresolved. With 8 bases removed from V and 0 bases from J, the gap between germline ends came to 8 bases. CDR3 length: 12 amino acids. Germline V gene data show CDR1 as MNHNS and CDR2 as SASEGT. CDR3 DNA sequence: TGTGCCAGCGGCAGAGACTCCTACGAGCAGTACTTC. It encodes CASGRDSYEQYF.

The chain combines TRBV9 with TRBJ1-2, with 9 bases aligning to TRBD1. This CDR3 region has 14 residues. J lost 6 bases, V lost 0 bases, and 3 bases had no gene match. Germline V gene lookup returns CDR1 SGDLS and CDR2 YYNGEE. CDR3 DNA: TGTGCCAGCAGCGTAGCTGGGACAGGGCATGGCTACACCTTC. Amino acid sequence: CASSVAGTGHGYTF.

This sequence joins TRBV5-1 and TRBJ2-2, with D perhaps matching TRBD2 (5 bases). Per germline, CDR1 SGHRS and CDR2 YFSETQ. There are 14 residues in the CDR3. V was pared by 2 bases and J by 5 bases, with 10 bases between. The CDR3 protein is CASSLPTGTGELFF. CDR3 DNA: TGCGCCAGCAGCTTACCCACGGGAACCGGGGAGCTGTTTTTT.

This clone was seen a handful of times. The rearrangement uses TRBV18 and TRBJ2-3; 8 nucleotides align to TRBD2. The CDR3 loop spans 15 amino acids. The junction had 4 bases not matched to a gene; V was cut back by 3 bases and J by 2 bases. The germline V gene encodes CDR1 KGHSH and CDR2 LQKENI. The CDR3 here is CASSPRTSPTDTQYF. The CDR3 region has the DNA TGTGCCAGCTCACCCCGGACTAGCCCCACAGATACGCAGTATTTT. Full variable domain (rest looked up from reference TRBV18 and TRBJ2-3): NAGVMQNPRHLVRRRGQEARLRCSPMKGHSHVYWYRQLPEEGLKFMVYLQKENIIDESGMPKERFSAEFPKEGPSILRIQQVVRGDSAAYFCASSPRTSPTDTQYFGPGTRLTVL.

The chain uses TRBV7-9 and TRBJ1-5, with D uncertain. The CDR3 contains 16 residues. CDR1 is SEHNR, CDR2 FQNEAQ, per germline (reference sequence). V was cut by 5 bases and J by 0 bases, with 14 bases left in between. CDR3 residues: CASSLASANSNQPQHF. The CDR3 DNA reads TGTGCCAGCAGCCTCGCCTCGGCCAATAGCAATCAGCCCCAGCATTTT.

This clone has only a few counts. V and J are TRBV19 and TRBJ1-1, with D possibly being TRBD1 (6 bases). Trimming took off 5 bases at V and 8 bases at J, with 21 bases between the two ends. The CDR3 sequence is 15 residues long. From germline, CDR1 is LNHDA and CDR2 SQIVND (reference sequence). CDR3 residues: CASSGVGDTPREAFF. DNA for the CDR3: TGTGCCAGTAGTGGAGTGGGGGACACCCCCAGGGAAGCTTTCTTT.

This clone has a handful of counts. This chain joins TRBV4-3 and TRBJ2-2; D call uncertain. Trimming shortened V by 3 bases and J by 3 bases, and 8 bases separated the two germline ends. The CDR3 runs to 14 residues. Per the germline V gene, CDR1 is LGHNA and CDR2 is YSLEER. DNA for the CDR3: TGCGCCAGCAGCCACGCCGGAGACACCGGGGAGCTGTTTTTT. Translating gives CASSHAGDTGELFF.

This chain's CDR3 is CASSTRTSVYEQYF. The DNA of the CDR3 is TGTGCCAGCAGCACAAGGACTAGCGTCTACGAGCAGTACTTC. This chain uses TRBV11-3 with TRBJ2-7; 9 bases align to TRBD2. The CDR3 has 14 residues. With 5 bases clipped from V and 3 bases from J, the junction kept 5 bases outside the gene matches. Germline assignment: CDR1 SGHNT and CDR2 YENEEA.

This clone was seen a handful of times. The chain recombines TRBV10-3 with TRBJ2-7; D ambiguous. Germline CDR1 ENHRY, CDR2 SYGVKD. This CDR3 is 10 amino acids long. V lost 6 bases, J lost 10 bases, and 10 bases lay in between. As DNA, the CDR3 is TGTGCCATCAGGGAGAGTGTTCAGTACTTC. Translation: CAIRESVQYF.

This clone was found a few times. This chain joins TRBV30 and TRBJ2-7; weak D call: TRBD1 (6 bases). CDR1 is GTSNPN and CDR2 is SVGIG in the germline V gene (reference sequence). CDR3 length equals 13 residues. Trimming pared 1 base from V and 3 bases from J, leaving 10 bases between. DNA of the CDR3: TGTGCCTGGAGTGAGGGACACTTCTACGAGCAGTACTTC. Translation: CAWSEGHFYEQYF.

The chain recombines TRBV5-4 with TRBJ2-3; TRBD2 agrees at 9 bases. There are 17 residues in the CDR3. With V trimmed by 2 bases and J by 1 base, 8 bases remained unmatched. Germline values: CDR1 SGHNT, CDR2 YYREEE (reference sequence). The chain's CDR3 is CASSLRAGGPGTDTQYF. CDR3 nucleotides: TGTGCCAGCAGCTTAAGGGCGGGGGGGCCCGGCACAGATACGCAGTATTTT.

The chain couples TRBV11-2 to TRBJ2-3; D gene uncertain. Trimming pared 4 bases from V and 0 bases from J, leaving 8 bases between. The CDR3 loop spans 14 amino acids. The germline gives CDR1 SGHAT, CDR2 FQNNGV. The CDR3 here is CASSSTTSTDTQYF. CDR3 bases: TGTGCCAGCAGCTCGACGACTAGCACAGATACGCAGTATTTT.

This clone was observed a few times. The V and J genes are TRBV9 and TRBJ1-2; the D is unclear. V was trimmed by 4 bases and J by 4 bases, leaving 14 bases between them. CDR1 is SGDLS, CDR2 YYNGEE, per germline. The CDR3 extends over 14 amino acids. This CDR3 is CASSSGVALYGYTF. The CDR3, as DNA: TGTGCCAGCAGCTCAGGTGTGGCACTCTATGGCTACACCTTC. Drawing the rest from reference TRBV9 and TRBJ1-2, the complete variable domain is DSGVTQTPKHLITATGQRVTLRCSPRSGDLSVYWYQQSLDQGLQFLIQYYNGEERAKGNILERFSAQQFPDLHSELNLSSLELGDSALYFCASSSGVALYGYTFGSGTRLTVV.

The V call is TRBV4-3, the J call TRBJ1-5; D ambiguous. Between the trimmed V and J ends, which lost 2 bases and 3 bases, there was a span of 5 bases. The CDR3 extends over 13 amino acids. Germline V lookup: CDR1 LGHNA, CDR2 YSLEER. The DNA of the CDR3 is TGCGCCAGCAGCCAATCTGTCAATCAGCCCCAGCATTTT. Protein product: CASSQSVNQPQHF.

This clone was counted between two and nine times. J is TRBJ2-7 and V is TRBV29-1; no firm D call. This CDR3 has 13 amino acids. Per the germline V gene, CDR1 is SQVTM and CDR2 is ANQGSEA. The V end was cut by 4 bases, the J end by 3 bases, with 13 bases between. The CDR3 spells CSVVSSANYEQYF. The DNA for the CDR3 is TGCAGCGTTGTATCGTCGGCTAACTACGAGCAGTACTTC.

This clone turned up a few times. The DNA of the CDR3 is TGTGCCAGCAGCTTACAAAGCTCCTATAATTCACCCCTCCACTTT. It yields the protein CASSLQSSYNSPLHF. This chain links TRBV7-8 with TRBJ1-6, with D hard to call. The CDR3 has 15 residues. Germline V gene lookup returns CDR1 SGHVS and CDR2 FQNEAQ. Trimming removed 2 bases from V and 0 bases from J, with 5 bases in between.

This clone came up a few times. Within the sample, other DNA sequences also encode this same CDR3. The genes are TRBV7-2 and TRBJ2-7; 8 bases agree with TRBD1. The CDR3 is 14 amino acids. Germline values: CDR1 SGHTA, CDR2 FQGNSA. J lost 2 bases, V lost 1 base, and 1 base had no gene match. CDR3 protein: CASSLGTGTYEQYF. CDR3 nucleotide sequence: TGTGCCAGCAGCTTAGGGACAGGGACCTACGAGCAGTACTTC.

The rearrangement joins TRBV6-5 to TRBJ1-1, with D perhaps matching TRBD1 (5 bases). CDR3 size: 15 residues. Germline loops: CDR1 MNHEY, CDR2 SVGAGI. Between the trimmed V and J ends, which lost 7 bases and 3 bases, there was a span of 18 bases. Here the CDR3 reads CASIPFLGVYTEAFF. As DNA, the CDR3 is TGTGCCAGCATCCCGTTCCTGGGGGTTTACACTGAAGCTTTCTTT.

As DNA, the CDR3 is TGTGCCAGCAGCTTCCCCTCAGGCGAGGGCTACACCTTC. This codes for CASSFPSGEGYTF. This chain connects TRBV5-4 to TRBJ1-2; D ambiguous. With 2 bases removed from V and 8 bases from J, the gap between germline ends came to 13 bases. Germline values: CDR1 SGHNT, CDR2 YYREEE (reference sequence). CDR3 length: 13 amino acids.

There are a few counts of this clone. CDR3 DNA sequence: TGTGCCAGCAGCCCCCCGGGGAGTGAGCAGTTCTTC. Its protein is CASSPPGSEQFF. The J gene is TRBJ2-1, the V gene TRBV7-9; D is perhaps TRBD2 (5 bases). This CDR3 contains 12 residues. V was pared by 5 bases and J by 9 bases, with 11 bases between. The germline gives CDR1 SEHNR, CDR2 FQNEAQ (reference sequence).

This clone turned up a few times. V is TRBV2 and J is TRBJ2-7, with 10 bases fitting TRBD1. The CDR3 spans 14 residues. V was pared by 6 bases and J by 6 bases, with 8 bases of the junction left unmatched. Germline CDR1 reads SNHLY; CDR2 reads FYNNEI. This CDR3 is CASRGTGENAEQYF. The CDR3 region has the DNA TGTGCCAGCAGGGGGACAGGGGAAAATGCCGAGCAGTACTTC.

The chain combines TRBV12-5 with TRBJ2-3; a possible D gene is TRBD2 (7 bases). The V end lost 1 base, the J end lost 7 bases, and 12 bases lay between the germline ends. Germline V gene sequence: CDR1 LGHNT, CDR2 FRNRAP. The CDR3 extends over 14 amino acids. The CDR3 nucleotides read TGTGCTAGTGGTTTGGAGGGGGGGCCAAATACGCAGTATTTT. Its protein is CASGLEGGPNTQYF.

The rearrangement uses TRBV5-1 and TRBJ1-6, with 10 bases lining up with TRBD1. Germline CDR1 is SGHRS and CDR2 is YFSETQ. The CDR3 contains 15 residues. The V segment lost 4 bases and the J segment 10 bases; nucleotides outside the gene matches: 8. Here the CDR3 reads CASSEGTGVTSPLHF. In nucleotides, the CDR3 is TGCGCCAGCAGCGAAGGGACAGGGGTAACGTCACCCCTCCACTTT.

This chain connects TRBV29-1 to TRBJ2-5; the D gene is possibly TRBD1 (5 bases). The J call may be faulty, since TRBJ2-7 better matches the DNA end. The length of the CDR3 is 13 residues. Germline V gene sequence: CDR1 SQVTM, CDR2 ANQGSEA. The CDR3 sequence: CSVMGPSPYEQYF. CDR3 bases: TGCAGCGTAATGGGGCCTTCGCCCTACGAGCAGTACTTC.

For this clone: This sample includes further DNA sequences coding for the same CDR3. The V and J genes are TRBV11-2 and TRBJ2-5; TRBD1 matches at 11 bases. With 5 bases clipped from V and 4 bases from J, the junction kept 3 bases outside the gene matches. This CDR3 contains 14 residues. CDR1 is SGHAT, CDR2 FQNNGV, per germline. The CDR3 DNA follows: TGTGCCAGCAGCCCAGGGACAGGGGGAGAGACCCAGTACTTC. Protein sequence: CASSPGTGGETQYF.